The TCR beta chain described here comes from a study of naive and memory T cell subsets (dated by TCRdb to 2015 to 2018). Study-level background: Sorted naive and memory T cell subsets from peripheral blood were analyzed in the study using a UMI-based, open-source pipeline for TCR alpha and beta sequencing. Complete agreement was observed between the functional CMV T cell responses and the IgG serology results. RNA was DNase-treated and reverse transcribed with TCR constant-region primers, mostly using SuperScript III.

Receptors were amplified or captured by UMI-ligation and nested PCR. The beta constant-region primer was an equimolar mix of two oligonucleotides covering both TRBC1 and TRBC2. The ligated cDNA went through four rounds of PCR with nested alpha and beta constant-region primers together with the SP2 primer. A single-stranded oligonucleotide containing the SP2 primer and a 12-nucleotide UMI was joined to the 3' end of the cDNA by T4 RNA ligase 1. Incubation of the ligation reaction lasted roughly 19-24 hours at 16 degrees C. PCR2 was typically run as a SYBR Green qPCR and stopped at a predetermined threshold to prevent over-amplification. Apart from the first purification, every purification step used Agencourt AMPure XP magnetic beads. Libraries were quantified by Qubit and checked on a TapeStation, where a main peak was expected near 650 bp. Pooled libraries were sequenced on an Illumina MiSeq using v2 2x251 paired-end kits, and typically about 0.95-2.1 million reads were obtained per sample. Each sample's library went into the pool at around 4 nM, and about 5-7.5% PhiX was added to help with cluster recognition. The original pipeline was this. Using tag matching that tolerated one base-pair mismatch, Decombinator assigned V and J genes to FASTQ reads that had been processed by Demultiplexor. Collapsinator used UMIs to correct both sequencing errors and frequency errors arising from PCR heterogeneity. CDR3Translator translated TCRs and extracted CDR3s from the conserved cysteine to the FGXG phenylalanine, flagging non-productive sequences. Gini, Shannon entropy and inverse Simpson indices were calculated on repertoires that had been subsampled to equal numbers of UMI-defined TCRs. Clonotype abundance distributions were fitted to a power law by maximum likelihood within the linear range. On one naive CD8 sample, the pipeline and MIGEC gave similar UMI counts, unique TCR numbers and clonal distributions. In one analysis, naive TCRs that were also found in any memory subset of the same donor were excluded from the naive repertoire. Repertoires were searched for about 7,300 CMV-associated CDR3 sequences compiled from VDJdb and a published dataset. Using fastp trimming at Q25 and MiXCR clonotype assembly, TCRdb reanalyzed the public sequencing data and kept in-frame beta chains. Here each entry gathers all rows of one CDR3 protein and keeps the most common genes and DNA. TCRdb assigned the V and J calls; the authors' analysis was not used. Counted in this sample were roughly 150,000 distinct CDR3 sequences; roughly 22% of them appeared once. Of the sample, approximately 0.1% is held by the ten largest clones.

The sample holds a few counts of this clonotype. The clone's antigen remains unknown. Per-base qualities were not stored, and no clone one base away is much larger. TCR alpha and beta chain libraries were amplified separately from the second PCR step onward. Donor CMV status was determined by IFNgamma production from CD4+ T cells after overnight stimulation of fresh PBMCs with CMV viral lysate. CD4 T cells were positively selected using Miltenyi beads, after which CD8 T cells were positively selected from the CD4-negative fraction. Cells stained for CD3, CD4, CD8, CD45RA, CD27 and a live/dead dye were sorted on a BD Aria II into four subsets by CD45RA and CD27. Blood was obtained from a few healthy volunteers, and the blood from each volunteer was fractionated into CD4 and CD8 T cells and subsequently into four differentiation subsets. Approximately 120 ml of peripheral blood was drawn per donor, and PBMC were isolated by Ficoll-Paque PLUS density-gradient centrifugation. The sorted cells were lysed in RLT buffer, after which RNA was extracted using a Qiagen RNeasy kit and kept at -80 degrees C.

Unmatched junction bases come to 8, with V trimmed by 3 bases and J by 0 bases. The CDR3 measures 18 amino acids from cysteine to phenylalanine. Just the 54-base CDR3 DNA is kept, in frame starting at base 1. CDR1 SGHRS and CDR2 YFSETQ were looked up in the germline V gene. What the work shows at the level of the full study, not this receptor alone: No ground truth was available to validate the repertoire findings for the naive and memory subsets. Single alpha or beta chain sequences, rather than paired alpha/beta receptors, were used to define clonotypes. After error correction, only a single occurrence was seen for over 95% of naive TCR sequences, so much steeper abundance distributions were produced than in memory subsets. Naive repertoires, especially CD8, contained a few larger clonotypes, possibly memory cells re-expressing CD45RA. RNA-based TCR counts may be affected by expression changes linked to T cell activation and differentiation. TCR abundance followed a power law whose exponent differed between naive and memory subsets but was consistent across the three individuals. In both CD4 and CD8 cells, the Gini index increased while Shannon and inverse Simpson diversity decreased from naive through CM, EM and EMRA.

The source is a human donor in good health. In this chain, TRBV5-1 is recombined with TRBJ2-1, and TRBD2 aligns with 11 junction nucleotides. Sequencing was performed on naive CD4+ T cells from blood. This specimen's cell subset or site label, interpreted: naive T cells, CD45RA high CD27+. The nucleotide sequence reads TGCGCCAGCAGCTGGGGACTAGCGGTACTCAGCTCCTACAATGAGCAGTTCTTC. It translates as CASSWGLAVLSSYNEQFF.